Below are 12 T cell receptor beta chains sequenced from a single sample in a study of glioma-infiltrating T cells after dendritic cell vaccination. Profiling relied on immunoSEQ multiplex PCR, and the TCRdb table lists in-frame clones only, not all of them. The sample lists more than 85,000 clones, 90% occurring once. Described time point: after dendritic cell vaccination, including at tumor progression/relapse. Sequenced here: blood, sampled after dendritic cell vaccination. The receptor set was obtained from a human donor with glioblastoma.

V is TRBV20-1 and J is TRBJ1-1, with D unresolved. Trimming took 7 bases from V and 7 from J, leaving 13 bases between them. Germline CDR1 and CDR2: DFQATT and SNEGSKA (reference sequence). This CDR3 spans 11 amino acids. This CDR3 is CSGRAPNEAFF. Here the CDR3 DNA reads TGCAGTGGTAGGGCCCCCAATGAAGCTTTCTTT.

The rearrangement uses TRBV2 and TRBJ2-7, with D perhaps TRBD1 (5 bases). V was trimmed by 6 bases and J by 6 bases, leaving 12 bases between them. Germline-derived CDR1 and CDR2 are SNHLY and FYNNEI. CDR3 size: 12 residues. CDR3 residues: CASSWGSGEQYF. The CDR3 region has the DNA TGTGCCAGCAGCTGGGGCAGTGGCGAGCAGTACTTC.

This clone appeared a single time. The chain is built from TRBV2 and TRBJ1-5; 12 nucleotides line up with TRBD1. This CDR3 region has 16 residues. The germline CDR1 and CDR2 sequences are SNHLY and FYNNEI. J was trimmed by 4 bases and V by 6 bases; bases with no gene match: 7. CDR3 DNA sequence: TGTGCCAGCAGGATTGGGACAGGGGGCGCGAATCAGCCCCAGCATTTT. Its protein is CASRIGTGGANQPQHF.

V and J are TRBV5-4 and TRBJ2-1, with 8 bases aligning to TRBD1. The germline V gene encodes CDR1 SGHNT and CDR2 YYREEE (reference sequence). V shed 3 bases and J 7 bases; nucleotides not matched to a gene: 6. This CDR3 is 14 amino acids long. The CDR3 DNA reads TGTGCCAGCAGCTCTGGGGACAGGTGGAATGAGCAGTTCTTC. Translation: CASSSGDRWNEQFF.

V is TRBV27 and J is TRBJ2-6; 8 bases fit TRBD1. Germline values: CDR1 MNHEY, CDR2 SMNVEV (reference sequence). The ends lost 5 bases at V and 3 bases at J; junction bases unmatched: 6. This CDR3 is 16 amino acids long. CDR3 DNA sequence: TGTGCCAGCAGTATTATGACAGGGGTTGGGGCCAACGTCCTGACTTTC. Its protein is CASSIMTGVGANVLTF.

The CDR3 sequence is CASSLIPLRGGEGYTF. DNA of the CDR3: TGTGCCAGCAGTTTAATACCCCTAAGGGGCGGCGAAGGCTACACCTTC. The V gene is TRBV27, the J gene TRBJ1-2, with D possibly being TRBD1 (5 bases). The CDR3 is 16 amino acids. Trimming stripped 2 bases from V and 8 bases from J, with 21 bases between. Germline lookup yields CDR1 MNHEY and CDR2 SMNVEV (reference sequence).

The chain recombines TRBV5-5 with TRBJ1-4; D possibly corresponds to TRBD1 (6 bases). The CDR3 totals 14 residues. Trimming left V 3 bases short and J 10 bases short, with 16 bases between. Germline lookup yields CDR1 SGHKS and CDR2 YYEKEE (reference sequence). The CDR3 here is CASSWDTSAVKLFF. CDR3 DNA: TGTGCCAGCAGCTGGGACACCTCGGCGGTAAAACTGTTTTTT.

This chain connects TRBV18 to TRBJ2-3; 9 bases align to TRBD2. V was pared by 3 bases and J by 2 bases, with 12 bases of the junction left unmatched. CDR1 is KGHSH, CDR2 LQKENI, per germline. The CDR3 has 18 residues. The CDR3 loop reads CASSPAGGSGRPTDTQYF. In nucleotides, the CDR3 is TGTGCCAGCTCACCCGCGGGGGGCAGCGGGAGGCCCACAGATACGCAGTATTTT.

V gene TRBV27 combines with J gene TRBJ2-7; TRBD1 matches 8 bases. J was trimmed by 5 bases and V by 6 bases; bases with no gene match: 15. This CDR3 has 16 residues. Germline CDR1 MNHEY, CDR2 SMNVEV (reference sequence). CDR3: CASRRGQDPLLDEQYF. DNA of the CDR3: TGTGCCAGCAGGAGGGGACAGGACCCCCTCCTAGACGAGCAGTACTTC.

This chain links TRBV10-3 with TRBJ2-7; TRBD1 is a possible D gene (5 bases). Looked up from germline, CDR1 is ENHRY and CDR2 is SYGVKD. Deletions cut 4 bases from V and 1 base from J, with 11 bases between. CDR3 size: 14 residues. DNA of the CDR3: TGTGCCATCAGTGTGGACACCCAATCCTACGAGCAGTACTTC. This encodes CAISVDTQSYEQYF.

The rearrangement links TRBV7-8 to TRBJ2-1; D not resolved. Germline loops: CDR1 SGHVS, CDR2 FQNEAQ. This CDR3 comprises 15 residues. The ends were cut back, 1 base at V and 3 bases at J, with 10 bases in the middle. The CDR3 DNA reads as TGTGCCAGCAGCTTAGTTGAACTTCTCTACAATGAGCAGTTCTTC. Residues: CASSLVELLYNEQFF.

V is TRBV11-2 and J is TRBJ2-7; D possibly corresponds to TRBD1 (6 bases). Per germline, CDR1 SGHAT and CDR2 FQNNGV. Trimming took off 3 bases at V and 3 bases at J, with 12 bases between the two ends. The CDR3 consists of 14 residues. The CDR3 sequence is CASSFPGTYYEQYF. The CDR3 region has the DNA TGTGCCAGCAGCTTCCCAGGGACATACTACGAGCAGTACTTC. Filled out from reference TRBV11-2 and TRBJ2-7, the complete variable domain reads EAGVAQSPRYKIIEKRQSVAFWCNPISGHATLYWYQQILGQGPKLLIQFQNNGVVDDSQLPKDRFSAERLKGVDSTLKIQPAKLEDSAVYLCASSFPGTYYEQYFGPGTRLTVT.